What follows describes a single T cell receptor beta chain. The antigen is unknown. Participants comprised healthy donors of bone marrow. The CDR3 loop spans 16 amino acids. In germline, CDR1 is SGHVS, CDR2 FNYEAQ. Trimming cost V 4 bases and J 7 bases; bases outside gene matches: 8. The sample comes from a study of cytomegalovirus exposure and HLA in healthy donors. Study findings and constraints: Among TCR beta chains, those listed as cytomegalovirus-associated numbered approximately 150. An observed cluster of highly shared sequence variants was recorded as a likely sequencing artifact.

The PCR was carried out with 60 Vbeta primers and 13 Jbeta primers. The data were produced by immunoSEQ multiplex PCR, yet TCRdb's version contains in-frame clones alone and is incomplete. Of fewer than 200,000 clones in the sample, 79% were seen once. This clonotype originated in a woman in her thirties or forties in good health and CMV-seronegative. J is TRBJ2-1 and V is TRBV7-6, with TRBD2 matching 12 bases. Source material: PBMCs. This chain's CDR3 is CASSSVLAGGPNEQFF. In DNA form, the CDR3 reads TGTGCCAGCAGCTCTGTGCTAGCGGGAGGGCCAAATGAGCAGTTCTTC.